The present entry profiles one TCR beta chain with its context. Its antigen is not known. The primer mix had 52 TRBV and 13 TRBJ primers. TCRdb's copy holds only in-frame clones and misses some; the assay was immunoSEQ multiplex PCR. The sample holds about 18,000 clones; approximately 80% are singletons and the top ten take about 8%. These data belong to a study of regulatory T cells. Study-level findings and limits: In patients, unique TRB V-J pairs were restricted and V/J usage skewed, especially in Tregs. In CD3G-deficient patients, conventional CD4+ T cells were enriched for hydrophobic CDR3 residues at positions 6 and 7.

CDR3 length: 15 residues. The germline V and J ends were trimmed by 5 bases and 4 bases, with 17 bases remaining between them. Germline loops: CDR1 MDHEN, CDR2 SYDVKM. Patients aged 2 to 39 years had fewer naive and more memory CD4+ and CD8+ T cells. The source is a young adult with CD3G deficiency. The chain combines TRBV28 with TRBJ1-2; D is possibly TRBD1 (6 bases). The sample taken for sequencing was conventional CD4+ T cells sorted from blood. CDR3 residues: CASSPTWTAIYGYTF. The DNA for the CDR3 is TGTGCCAGCAGTCCTACCTGGACAGCTATCTATGGCTACACCTTC.